The sequence of this TCR beta chain was determined in a study of blood T cell repertoires in COVID-19. Study context: Material from acute and convalescent COVID-19 was sourced from the United States, Italy and Spain. PBMCs, B-cell-depleted T cells, or T cells provided the cDNA or gDNA that made up the material.

Under the authors' procedure: How many nucleated cells were present was estimated from reference gene primer amplification. Using immunoSEQ multiplex PCR, the repertoire was profiled, and TCRdb retains in-frame clones only, with some absent. The DNA gave D and trimming, while V, J and clone size come from that table. The sample lists about 100,000 clones, 85% to 90% occurring once. This CDR3 spans 11 amino acids. Germline CDR1 reads MGHRA; CDR2 reads YSYEKL. Trimming took 6 bases from V and 10 from J, leaving 12 bases between them. What was sequenced was peripheral blood. The sequence was obtained from a man in his forties or fifties with acute or convalescent COVID-19. The V and J genes are TRBV4-1 and TRBJ2-5; a possible D gene is TRBD2 (5 bases). The CDR3 sequence is CASRHLGDQYF. The CDR3 DNA follows: TGCGCCAGCAGACACCTCGGGGACCAGTACTTC.